This TCR beta chain was recorded in a study of cytomegalovirus exposure and HLA in healthy donors. Study-level findings and limits: An apparent linkage of common viral pathogens to several of the most significant clusters emerged in a later analysis. When a later analysis was performed, an Asian-associated ancestry cluster reportedly had fewer N-insertions than the approximately 700-donor mean. Most TCR sequences were seen very rarely across donors, but some public TCRs occurred in many.

As regards this clone: Its antigen is not identified.

The PCR was carried out with 60 Vbeta primers and 13 Jbeta primers. Profiling relied on immunoSEQ multiplex PCR, and the TCRdb table lists in-frame clones only, not all of them. This table has about 110,000 clones, 74% appearing once. This CDR3 comprises 15 residues. V lost 4 bases, J lost 4 bases, and 6 bases stayed unmatched. CDR1 is SGHVS and CDR2 is FQNEAQ in the germline V gene. The sample was PBMCs. This sequence was found in a man aged 45-60 years in good health and CMV-seropositive. The genes are TRBV7-8 and TRBJ1-1; TRBD1 agrees at 10 bases. The CDR3 sequence: CASSSFRQGATEAFF. The CDR3 coding sequence is TGTGCCAGCAGCTCCTTCCGACAGGGGGCCACTGAAGCTTTCTTT.